What follows are 10 T cell receptor beta chains derived from one specimen sequenced in a study of vaccination effects on CD4 cells after COVID-19. These receptors have no identified antigens. Within the ViraFEST assay, antigen-specific CD4+ T cells underwent expansion with viral peptide pools prior to sequencing. The culture ran for about 10 days, and then CD4+ T cells were isolated. The vaccine given was either BNT162b2 or mRNA-1273, in two doses. Generated by immunoSEQ multiplex PCR, the TCRdb table keeps only in-frame clones and is missing some. The table lists around 22,000 clones, roughly 72% of them singletons. Sequenced material: CD4+ T cells from PBMCs cultured with HCoV-NL63 spike peptides, taken after COVID-19 vaccination. The receptors shown here come from a human donor who received a COVID-19 vaccine.

The rearrangement links TRBV3-1 (or the pseudogene TRBV3-2) to TRBJ1-2, with a possible D match to TRBD1 (5 bases). Trimming removed 0 bases from V and 6 bases from J, with 14 bases in between. Germline V lookup: CDR1 LGHDT, CDR2 YNNKEL (reference sequence). This CDR3 comprises 15 residues. CDR3 in DNA: TGTGCCAGCAGCCAAGATTCTGCCAGGGTGAATGGCTACACCTTC. It is translated as CASSQDSARVNGYTF.

V is TRBV10-3 and J is TRBJ2-7; 11 bases are shared with TRBD2. Germline lookup yields CDR1 ENHRY and CDR2 SYGVKD. V lost 5 bases and J lost 3; bases outside the gene matches: 6. CDR3 length: 15 residues. The CDR3 DNA reads as TGTGCCATCAGTCCAACTAGCGGGAGTAGCTACGAGCAGTACTTC. Translated, it gives CAISPTSGSSYEQYF.

In its sample, this clone was seen a few times. This rearrangement joins TRBV27 to TRBJ1-3, with D hard to call. The germline gives CDR1 MNHEY, CDR2 SMNVEV (reference sequence). The CDR3 loop spans 14 amino acids. V gave up 6 bases and J gave up 2 bases, with 11 bases separating them. CDR3 in amino acids: CASRPGATGNTIYF. Here the CDR3 DNA reads TGTGCCAGCAGGCCGGGAGCAACTGGAAACACCATATATTTT.

In nucleotides, the CDR3 is TGCGCCAGCAGCCCAGGATCCTATGGATCCACTGAAGCTTTCTTT. The encoded protein is CASSPGSYGSTEAFF. The chain joins TRBV5-1 to TRBJ1-1; unclear D gene. The CDR3 sequence is 15 residues long. CDR1 SGHRS and CDR2 YFSETQ come from the germline V gene. Trimming cost V 4 bases and J 4 bases, with 17 bases left between them.

The chain recombines TRBV29-1 with TRBJ2-7; 9 positions agree with TRBD2. The germline gives CDR1 SQVTM, CDR2 ANQGSEA. V shed 4 bases and J 3 bases; nucleotides not matched to a gene: 7. The CDR3 spans 14 residues. The CDR3 DNA reads as TGCAGCGTTGGGGGTGGACTAGCGAGCTACGAGCAGTACTTC. This encodes CSVGGGLASYEQYF.

The rearrangement uses TRBV19 and TRBJ2-7, with D perhaps TRBD1 (6 bases). Trimming pared 5 bases from V and 6 bases from J, leaving 14 bases between. There are 13 residues in the CDR3. From germline, CDR1 is LNHDA and CDR2 SQIVND (reference sequence). CDR3 nucleotides: TGTGCCAGTAGTGAACAGGGTTTTGGCGAGCAGTACTTC. The encoded protein is CASSEQGFGEQYF.

V usage is TRBV3-1 (or the pseudogene TRBV3-2) and J usage is TRBJ2-1; TRBD2 agrees at 9 bases. The V segment lost 5 bases and the J segment 6 bases; nucleotides outside the gene matches: 8. The CDR3 loop spans 15 amino acids. Germline assignment: CDR1 LGHDT and CDR2 YNNKEL (reference sequence). The CDR3 reads CASSSEGLASNEQFF. The CDR3 DNA follows: TGTGCCAGCAGCTCCGAAGGACTAGCGAGCAATGAGCAGTTCTTC.

V gene TRBV2 combines with J gene TRBJ1-2; 7 bases agree with TRBD1. The CDR3 length is 13 residues. CDR1 and CDR2 from the germline V gene are SNHLY and FYNNEI. The J segment lost 6 bases and the V segment lost 4 bases, leaving 5 bases of the junction unmatched. The DNA of the CDR3 is TGTGCCAGCAGTGGGCAGGGGGTGGATGGCTACACCTTC. Amino acids: CASSGQGVDGYTF.

This chain joins TRBV6-2 or TRBV6-3 and TRBJ1-1; TRBD1 is a possible D gene (5 bases). This CDR3 has 15 amino acids. Trimming left V 1 base short and J 5 bases short, with 14 bases between. Germline-derived CDR1 and CDR2 are MNHEY and SVGEGT. The CDR3 nucleotides read TGTGCCAGCAGTTACTTTGGGGGGAAGTTTACTGAAGCTTTCTTT. Amino acid sequence: CASSYFGGKFTEAFF.

For this clone: Relative to the germline gene, one junction end is altered; a read error may explain this. This chain joins TRBV12-3 or TRBV12-4 and TRBJ1-2, with TRBD1 matching 8 bases. The CDR3 is made up of 12 amino acids. The CDR3 coding sequence is TGTGCCAGCAGTTTGGACAGGGCCCAAGTCCCCTTC. Translated: CASSLDRAQVPF.